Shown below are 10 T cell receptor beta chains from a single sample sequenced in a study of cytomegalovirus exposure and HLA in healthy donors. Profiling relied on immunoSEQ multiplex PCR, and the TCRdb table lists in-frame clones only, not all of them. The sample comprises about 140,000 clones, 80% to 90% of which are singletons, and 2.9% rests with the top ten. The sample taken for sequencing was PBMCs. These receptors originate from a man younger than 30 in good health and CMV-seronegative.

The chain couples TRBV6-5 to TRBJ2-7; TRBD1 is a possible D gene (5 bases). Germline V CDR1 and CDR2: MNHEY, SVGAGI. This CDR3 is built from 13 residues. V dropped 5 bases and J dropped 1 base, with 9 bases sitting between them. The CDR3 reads CASSEAGSYEQYF. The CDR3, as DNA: TGTGCCAGCAGTGAGGCAGGGTCCTACGAGCAGTACTTC.

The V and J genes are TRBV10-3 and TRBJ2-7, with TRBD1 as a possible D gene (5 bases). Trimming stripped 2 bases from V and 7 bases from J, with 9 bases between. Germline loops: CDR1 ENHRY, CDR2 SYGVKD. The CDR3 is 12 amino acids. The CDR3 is CAISEGAQEQYF. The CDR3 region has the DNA TGTGCCATCAGTGAGGGGGCGCAGGAGCAGTACTTC.

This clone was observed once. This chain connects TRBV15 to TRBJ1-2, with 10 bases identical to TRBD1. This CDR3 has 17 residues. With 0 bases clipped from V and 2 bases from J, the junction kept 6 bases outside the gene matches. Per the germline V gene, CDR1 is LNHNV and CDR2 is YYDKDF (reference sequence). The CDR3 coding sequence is TGTGCCACCAGCAGAGATCGGGACAGGGGACGAAACTATGGCTACACCTTC. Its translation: CATSRDRDRGRNYGYTF.

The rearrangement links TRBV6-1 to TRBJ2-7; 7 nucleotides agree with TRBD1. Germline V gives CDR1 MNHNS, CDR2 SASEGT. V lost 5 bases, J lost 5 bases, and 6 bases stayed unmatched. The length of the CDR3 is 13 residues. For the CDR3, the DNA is TGTGCCAGCAGTTTAAAGCAGGGGGACGAGCAGTACTTC. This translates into CASSLKQGDEQYF.

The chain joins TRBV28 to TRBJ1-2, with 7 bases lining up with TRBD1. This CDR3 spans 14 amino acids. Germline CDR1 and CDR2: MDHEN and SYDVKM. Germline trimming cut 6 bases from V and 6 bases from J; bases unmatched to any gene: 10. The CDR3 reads CASSLAGGRHGYTF. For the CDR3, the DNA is TGTGCCAGCAGCTTAGCAGGGGGACGGCATGGCTACACCTTC.

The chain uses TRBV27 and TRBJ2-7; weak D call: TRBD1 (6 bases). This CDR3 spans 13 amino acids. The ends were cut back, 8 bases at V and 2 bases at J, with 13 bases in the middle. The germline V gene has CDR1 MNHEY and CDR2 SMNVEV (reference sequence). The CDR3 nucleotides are TGTGCCAGCGGCTTAGGACAGACCTACGAGCAGTACTTC. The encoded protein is CASGLGQTYEQYF.

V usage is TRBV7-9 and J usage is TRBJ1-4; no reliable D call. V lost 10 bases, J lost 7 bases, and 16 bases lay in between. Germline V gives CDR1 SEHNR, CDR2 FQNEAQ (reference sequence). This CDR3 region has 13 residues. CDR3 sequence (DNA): TGTGCCAACTCCCGGGGAAGCGGTGAAAAACTGTTTTTT. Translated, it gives CANSRGSGEKLFF.

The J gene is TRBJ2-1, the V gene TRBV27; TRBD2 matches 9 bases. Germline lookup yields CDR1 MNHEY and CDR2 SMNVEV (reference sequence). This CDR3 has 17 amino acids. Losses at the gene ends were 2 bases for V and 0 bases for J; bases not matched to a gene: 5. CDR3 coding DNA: TGTGCCAGCAGTTTAATAGCGGGAGACCACTCCTACAATGAGCAGTTCTTC. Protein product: CASSLIAGDHSYNEQFF.

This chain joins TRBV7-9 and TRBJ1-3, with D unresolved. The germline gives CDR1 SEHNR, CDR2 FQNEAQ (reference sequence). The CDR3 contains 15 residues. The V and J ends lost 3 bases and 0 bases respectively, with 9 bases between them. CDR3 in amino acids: CASSFYPNSGNTIYF. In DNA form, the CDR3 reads TGTGCCAGCAGCTTCTATCCAAACTCTGGAAACACCATATATTTT.

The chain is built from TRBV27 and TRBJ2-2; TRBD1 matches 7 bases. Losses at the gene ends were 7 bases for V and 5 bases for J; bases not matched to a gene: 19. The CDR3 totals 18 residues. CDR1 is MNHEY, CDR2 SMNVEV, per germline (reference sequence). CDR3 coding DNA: TGTGCCAGCACTCTTAGTTACCCGGGACAGACGATGACCGGGGAGCTGTTTTTT. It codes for CASTLSYPGQTMTGELFF.